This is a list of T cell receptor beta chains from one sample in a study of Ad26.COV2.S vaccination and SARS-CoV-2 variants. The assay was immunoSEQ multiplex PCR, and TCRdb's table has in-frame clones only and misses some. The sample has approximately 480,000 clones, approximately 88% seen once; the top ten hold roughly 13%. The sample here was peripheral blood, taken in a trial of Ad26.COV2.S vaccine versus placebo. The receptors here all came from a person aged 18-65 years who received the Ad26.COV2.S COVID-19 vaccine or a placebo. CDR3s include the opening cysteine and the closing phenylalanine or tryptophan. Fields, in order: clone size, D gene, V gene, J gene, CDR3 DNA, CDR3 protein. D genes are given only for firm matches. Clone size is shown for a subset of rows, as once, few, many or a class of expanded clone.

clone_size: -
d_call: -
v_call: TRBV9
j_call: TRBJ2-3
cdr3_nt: TGTGCCAGCAGCGTAGTGGGGTTAGCGTTGGGAGATACGCAGTATTTT
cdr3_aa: CASSVVGLALGDTQYF

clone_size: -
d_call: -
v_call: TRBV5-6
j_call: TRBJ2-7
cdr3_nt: TGTGCCAGCAGCTTGGGGCTACCCCTGGGCTACGAGCAGTACTTC
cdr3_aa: CASSLGLPLGYEQYF

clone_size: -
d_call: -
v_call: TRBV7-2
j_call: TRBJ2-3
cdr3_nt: TGTGCCAGCAGCCGACTAATGGATACGCAGTATTTT
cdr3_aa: CASSRLMDTQYF

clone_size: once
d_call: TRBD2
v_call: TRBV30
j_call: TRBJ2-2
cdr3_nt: TGTGCCTGGACCGGGACTAGCGGGAGGATAACCGGGGAGCTGTTTTTT
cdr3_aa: CAWTGTSGRITGELFF

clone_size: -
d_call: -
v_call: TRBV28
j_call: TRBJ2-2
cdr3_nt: TGTGCCAGCAGTTTTGAAAGCGGGTGGAAGCGGGAGCTGTTTTTT
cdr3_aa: CASSFESGWKRELFF

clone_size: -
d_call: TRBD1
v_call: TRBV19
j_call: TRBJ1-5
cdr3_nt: TGTGCCAGTAGTATAGATTCCACAGGGGGCGGCCAGCCCCAGCATTTT
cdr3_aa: CASSIDSTGGGQPQHF

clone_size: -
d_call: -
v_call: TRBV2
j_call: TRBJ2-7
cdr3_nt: TGTGCCAGCACCAGGCGCTTAGACTCCTACGAGCAGTACTTC
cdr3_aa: CASTRRLDSYEQYF

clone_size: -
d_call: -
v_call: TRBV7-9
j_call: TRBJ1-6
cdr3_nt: TGTGCCAGCAGCTTAATCGGGACGGCTAATTCACCCCTCCACTTT
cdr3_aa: CASSLIGTANSPLHF

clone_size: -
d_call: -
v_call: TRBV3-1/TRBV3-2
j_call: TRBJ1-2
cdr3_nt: TGTGCCAGCAGCCCGCCCTCTTTATATGGCTACACCTTC
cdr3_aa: CASSPPSLYGYTF

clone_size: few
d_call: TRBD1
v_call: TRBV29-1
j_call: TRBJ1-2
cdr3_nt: TGCAGCGTGCGGACAGGGGGTCCTAACTATGGCTACACCTTC
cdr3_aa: CSVRTGGPNYGYTF

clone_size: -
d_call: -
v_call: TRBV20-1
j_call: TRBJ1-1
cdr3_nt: TGCAGTGCTAGTGGTGGGCAGGGAGTTGGTGAAGCTTTCTTT
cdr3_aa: CSASGGQGVGEAFF

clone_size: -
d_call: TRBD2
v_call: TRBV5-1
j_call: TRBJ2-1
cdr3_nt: TGCGCCAGCAGCCCATGGACTAGCGGAGCCTCCTACAATGAGCAGTTCTTC
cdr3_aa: CASSPWTSGASYNEQFF

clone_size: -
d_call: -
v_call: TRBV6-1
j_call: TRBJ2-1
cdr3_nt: TGTGCCAGCAGTGAAGATTGGGGGCGACGGAGCAATGAGCAGTTCTTC
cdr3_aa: CASSEDWGRRSNEQFF

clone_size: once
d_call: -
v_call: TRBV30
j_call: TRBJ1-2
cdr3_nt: TGTGCCTGGAGTGTAGCAGGGGCGAACTATGGCTACACCTTC
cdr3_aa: CAWSVAGANYGYTF

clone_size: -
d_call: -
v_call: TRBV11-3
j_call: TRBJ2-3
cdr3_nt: TGTGCCAGCAGCGTATTCGGAGATACGCAGTATTTT
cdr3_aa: CASSVFGDTQYF

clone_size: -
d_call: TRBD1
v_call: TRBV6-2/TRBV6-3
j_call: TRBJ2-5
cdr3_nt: TGTGCCAGCAGTTACTCGGACAGGGGCCTGACCCAGTACTTC
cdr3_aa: CASSYSDRGLTQYF

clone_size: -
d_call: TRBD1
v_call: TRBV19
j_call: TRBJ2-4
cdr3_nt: TGTGCCACCGAACAGGGGACCAAAAACATTCAGTACTTC
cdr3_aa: CATEQGTKNIQYF

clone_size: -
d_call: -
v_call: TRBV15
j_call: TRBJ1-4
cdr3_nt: TGTGCCACCAGCAGAGATGGACAGCCAATGTTTTTT
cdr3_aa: CATSRDGQPMFF

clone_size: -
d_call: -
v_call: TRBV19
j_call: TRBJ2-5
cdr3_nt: TGTGCCAGTAGTATGGTTAGAGGGGAGACCCAGTACTTC
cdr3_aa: CASSMVRGETQYF

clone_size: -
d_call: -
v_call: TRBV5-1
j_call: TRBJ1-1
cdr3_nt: TGCGCCAGCAGCTTGGATGGCAGAACTGAGGCTTTCTTT
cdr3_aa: CASSLDGRTEAFF

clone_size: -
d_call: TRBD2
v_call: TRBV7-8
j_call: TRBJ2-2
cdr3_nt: TGTGCCAGCAGCTTAGGCCCAGCGGGAGGGCCGAACACCGGGGAGCTGTTTTTT
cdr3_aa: CASSLGPAGGPNTGELFF

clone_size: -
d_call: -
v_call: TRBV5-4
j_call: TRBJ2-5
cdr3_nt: TGTGCCAGCAGCGCAACTGGGGAGACCCAGTACTTC
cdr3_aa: CASSATGETQYF

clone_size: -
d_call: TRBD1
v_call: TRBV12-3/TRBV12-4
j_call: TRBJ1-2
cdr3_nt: TGTGCCAGCAGAAAAACAGGGGCGGATGGCTACACCTTC
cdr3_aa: CASRKTGADGYTF

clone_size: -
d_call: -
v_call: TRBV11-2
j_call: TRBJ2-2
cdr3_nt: TGTGCCAGCAGCCGTACGCTTGACAGTGTGCCCGGGGAGCTGTTTTTT
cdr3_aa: CASSRTLDSVPGELFF

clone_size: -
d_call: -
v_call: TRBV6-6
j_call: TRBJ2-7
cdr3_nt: TGTGCCAGCAGTCGGAGCGGAAGCTCCTACGAGCAGTACTTC
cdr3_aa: CASSRSGSSYEQYF

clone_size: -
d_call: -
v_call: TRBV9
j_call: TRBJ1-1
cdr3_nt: TGTGCCAGCAGCGTAGGGTTTGGGCCAAGCGAAGCTTTCTTT
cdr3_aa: CASSVGFGPSEAFF

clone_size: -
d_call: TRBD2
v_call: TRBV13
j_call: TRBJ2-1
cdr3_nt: TGTGCCAGCAGCTTAGTGGGACTAGCGGGATACAATGAGCAGTTCTTC
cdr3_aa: CASSLVGLAGYNEQFF